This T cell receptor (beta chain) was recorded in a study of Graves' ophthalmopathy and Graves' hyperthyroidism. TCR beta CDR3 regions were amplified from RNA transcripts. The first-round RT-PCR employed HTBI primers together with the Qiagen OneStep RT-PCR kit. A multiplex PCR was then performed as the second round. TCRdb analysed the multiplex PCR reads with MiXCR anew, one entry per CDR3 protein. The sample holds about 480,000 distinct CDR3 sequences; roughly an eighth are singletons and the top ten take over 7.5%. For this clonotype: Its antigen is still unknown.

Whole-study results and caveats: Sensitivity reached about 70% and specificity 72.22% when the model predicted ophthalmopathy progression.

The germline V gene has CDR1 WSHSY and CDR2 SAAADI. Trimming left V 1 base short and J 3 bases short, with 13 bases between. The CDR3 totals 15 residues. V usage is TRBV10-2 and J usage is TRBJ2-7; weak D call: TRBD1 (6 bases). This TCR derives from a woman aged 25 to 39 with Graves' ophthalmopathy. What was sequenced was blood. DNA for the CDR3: TGCGCCAGCAGTGAGTTCGGCAGGGGAATCTACGAGCAGTACTTC. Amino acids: CASSEFGRGIYEQYF.